A selection of T cell receptor beta chains follows, all from one sample in a study of type 1 regulatory T cells. TCRdb used MiXCR to reprocess the reads, holding one entry per CDR3 protein. Seen here are 80,000 to 100,000 distinct CDR3 sequences, roughly 28% observed once, and the top ten hold roughly 2.2%. The material sequenced was CD4+ T cells, either the whole sample or a sorted fraction (not recorded which). These receptors came from a human donor in good health. Both conserved end residues are part of each CDR3. The order of the fields is V gene, D gene, clone size, J gene, CDR3 protein, CDR3 DNA. The D gene is left open where the match is weak. A row's size may be missing; if present it is once, few, many or a size class.

V gene: TRBV5-1; D gene: -; clone size: -; J gene: TRBJ1-6; CDR3 protein: CASSLAGGDTGRGSPLHF; CDR3 DNA: TGCGCCAGCAGCTTGGCCGGAGGTGACACCGGGCGGGGTTCACCCCTCCACTTT
V gene: TRBV11-2; D gene: -; clone size: few; J gene: TRBJ2-3; CDR3 protein: CASSPSGDTQYF; CDR3 DNA: TGTGCCAGCAGCCCGAGTGGAGATACGCAGTATTTT
V gene: TRBV5-6; D gene: -; clone size: once; J gene: TRBJ1-4; CDR3 protein: CASSSQITGKNEKLFF; CDR3 DNA: TGTGCCAGCAGCTCGCAAATTACAGGGAAAAATGAAAAACTGTTTTTT
V gene: TRBV6-5; D gene: TRBD2; clone size: few; J gene: TRBJ2-1; CDR3 protein: CASSSLAVGRNEQFF; CDR3 DNA: TGTGCCAGCAGCTCTCTAGCGGTCGGACGGAATGAGCAGTTCTTC
V gene: TRBV6-2/TRBV6-3; D gene: -; clone size: -; J gene: TRBJ2-3; CDR3 protein: CASSYGKDTQYF; CDR3 DNA: TGTGCCAGCAGTTACGGGAAAGATACGCAGTATTTT
V gene: TRBV12-3/TRBV12-4; D gene: -; clone size: -; J gene: TRBJ2-3; CDR3 protein: CASSLSNVGAQYF; CDR3 DNA: TGTGCCAGCAGTTTATCTAACGTCGGGGCGCAGTATTTT
V gene: TRBV19; D gene: TRBD1; clone size: -; J gene: TRBJ2-7; CDR3 protein: CASKLVQGAYEQYF; CDR3 DNA: TGTGCCAGCAAACTCGTACAGGGGGCCTACGAGCAGTACTTC
V gene: TRBV7-2; D gene: -; clone size: few; J gene: TRBJ2-1; CDR3 protein: CASDRDRNEQFF; CDR3 DNA: TGTGCCAGCGACCGGGACCGCAATGAGCAGTTCTTC
V gene: TRBV12-3/TRBV12-4; D gene: TRBD1; clone size: -; J gene: TRBJ2-7; CDR3 protein: CASSGIGQGREQYF; CDR3 DNA: TGTGCCAGCAGTGGGATTGGACAGGGGAGGGAGCAGTACTTC
V gene: TRBV6-5; D gene: -; clone size: -; J gene: TRBJ2-7; CDR3 protein: CASSGTLAYEQYF; CDR3 DNA: TGTGCCAGCAGTGGGACCCTAGCCTACGAGCAGTACTTC
V gene: TRBV6-2/TRBV6-3; D gene: TRBD2; clone size: -; J gene: TRBJ2-1; CDR3 protein: CASSYVGRALLHEQFF; CDR3 DNA: TGTGCCAGCAGTTACGTCGGGAGGGCCTTGTTGCATGAGCAGTTCTTC
V gene: TRBV13; D gene: -; clone size: few; J gene: TRBJ2-3; CDR3 protein: CASSLGRGRRTDTQYF; CDR3 DNA: TGTGCCAGCAGCTTAGGACGGGGGAGGCGCACAGATACGCAGTATTTT
V gene: TRBV4-3; D gene: -; clone size: -; J gene: TRBJ2-1; CDR3 protein: CASSQGPVGEQFF; CDR3 DNA: TGCGCCAGCAGCCAAGGCCCAGTGGGTGAGCAGTTCTTC
V gene: TRBV29-1; D gene: -; clone size: -; J gene: TRBJ2-1; CDR3 protein: CSVMIGSPFF; CDR3 DNA: TGCAGCGTAATGATAGGGTCCCCGTTCTTC
V gene: TRBV3-1; D gene: -; clone size: few; J gene: TRBJ2-3; CDR3 protein: CASSQAHSTDTQYF; CDR3 DNA: TGTGCCAGCAGCCAAGCACATAGCACAGATACGCAGTATTTT
V gene: TRBV5-4; D gene: TRBD1; clone size: -; J gene: TRBJ2-7; CDR3 protein: CASSSGTGTLEQYF; CDR3 DNA: TGTGCCAGCAGCTCTGGGACAGGGACTCTCGAGCAGTACTTC
V gene: TRBV28; D gene: TRBD2; clone size: few; J gene: TRBJ2-5; CDR3 protein: CASRTLLLRESRETQYF; CDR3 DNA: TGTGCCAGCAGGACACTCTTGTTGCGGGAGTCACGAGAGACCCAGTACTTC
V gene: TRBV24-1; D gene: TRBD1; clone size: few; J gene: TRBJ2-7; CDR3 protein: CATSLGQGDEQYF; CDR3 DNA: TGTGCCACCAGCTTAGGACAGGGAGACGAGCAGTACTTC
V gene: TRBV29-1; D gene: -; clone size: few; J gene: TRBJ1-1; CDR3 protein: CSAYDSSNTEAFF; CDR3 DNA: TGCAGCGCCTATGACAGCTCGAACACTGAAGCTTTCTTT
V gene: TRBV4-1; D gene: -; clone size: few; J gene: TRBJ1-4; CDR3 protein: CASSQATGTSDEKLFF; CDR3 DNA: TGCGCCAGCAGCCAAGCTACCGGGACAAGCGACGAAAAACTGTTTTTT
V gene: TRBV12-3/TRBV12-4; D gene: TRBD2; clone size: many; J gene: TRBJ2-4; CDR3 protein: CASSLSGENIQYF; CDR3 DNA: TGTGCCAGCAGTTTAAGCGGGGAAAACATTCAGTACTTC
V gene: TRBV24-1; D gene: -; clone size: medium-sized; J gene: TRBJ2-3; CDR3 protein: CATSDLDGGIADTQYF; CDR3 DNA: TGTGCCACCAGTGATTTAGACGGCGGGATCGCAGATACGCAGTATTTT
V gene: TRBV5-1; D gene: -; clone size: few; J gene: TRBJ1-1; CDR3 protein: CASTSGPPDTEAFF; CDR3 DNA: TGCGCCAGCACCTCGGGGCCTCCCGACACTGAAGCTTTCTTT
V gene: TRBV20-1; D gene: -; clone size: few; J gene: TRBJ1-2; CDR3 protein: CSARPTGSGRYGYTF; CDR3 DNA: TGCAGTGCTAGGCCAACAGGTTCCGGACGCTATGGCTACACCTTC
V gene: TRBV7-2; D gene: -; clone size: -; J gene: TRBJ2-7; CDR3 protein: CASSQPGRRNYEQYF; CDR3 DNA: TGTGCCAGCAGCCAACCAGGGCGGAGGAACTACGAGCAGTACTTC
V gene: TRBV10-3; D gene: -; clone size: once; J gene: TRBJ1-5; CDR3 protein: CAISDQVRGAGQPQHF; CDR3 DNA: TGTGCCATCAGTGATCAAGTCCGGGGGGCTGGCCAGCCCCAGCATTTT
V gene: TRBV2; D gene: -; clone size: -; J gene: TRBJ1-2; CDR3 protein: CASSGQIYGYTF; CDR3 DNA: TGTGCCAGCAGTGGACAGATCTATGGCTACACCTTC
V gene: TRBV6-1; D gene: TRBD2; clone size: -; J gene: TRBJ2-4; CDR3 protein: CASSVTSGSSQNIQYF; CDR3 DNA: TGTGCCAGCAGTGTCACTAGCGGGAGTTCCCAAAACATTCAGTACTTC
V gene: TRBV5-1; D gene: -; clone size: -; J gene: TRBJ2-5; CDR3 protein: CASSLMSGRQETQYF; CDR3 DNA: TGCGCCAGCAGCTTGATGAGCGGAAGGCAAGAGACCCAGTACTTC
V gene: TRBV5-1; D gene: -; clone size: -; J gene: TRBJ2-7; CDR3 protein: CASSLENGSGDDEQYF; CDR3 DNA: TGCGCCAGCAGCTTGGAAAATGGATCGGGGGACGACGAGCAGTACTTC
V gene: TRBV5-1; D gene: TRBD2; clone size: -; J gene: TRBJ2-5; CDR3 protein: CASSLVSSGGQQTQYF; CDR3 DNA: TGCGCCAGCAGCTTGGTATCTAGCGGGGGTCAGCAGACCCAGTACTTC
V gene: TRBV5-1; D gene: TRBD1; clone size: -; J gene: TRBJ1-3; CDR3 protein: CASSLDRGDGNTIYF; CDR3 DNA: TGCGCCAGCAGCTTGGACAGGGGCGATGGAAACACCATATATTTT
V gene: TRBV20-1; D gene: -; clone size: -; J gene: TRBJ2-2; CDR3 protein: CSAHWANTGELFF; CDR3 DNA: TGCAGTGCGCATTGGGCGAACACCGGGGAGCTGTTTTTT
V gene: TRBV7-9; D gene: -; clone size: -; J gene: TRBJ2-3; CDR3 protein: CASSQKRDPPDTQYF; CDR3 DNA: TGTGCCAGCAGCCAAAAGAGGGACCCGCCAGATACGCAGTATTTT
V gene: TRBV20-1; D gene: -; clone size: -; J gene: TRBJ2-7; CDR3 protein: CSARGPIYEQYF; CDR3 DNA: TGCAGTGCTCGTGGACCTATCTACGAGCAGTACTTC
V gene: TRBV5-1; D gene: -; clone size: few; J gene: TRBJ2-5; CDR3 protein: CASKYSVSGETQYF; CDR3 DNA: TGCGCCAGCAAATATAGCGTCTCAGGGGAGACCCAGTACTTC
V gene: TRBV6-4; D gene: -; clone size: few; J gene: TRBJ1-1; CDR3 protein: CASSPAMNTEAFF; CDR3 DNA: TGTGCCAGCAGTCCGGCCATGAACACTGAAGCTTTCTTT
V gene: TRBV28; D gene: -; clone size: -; J gene: TRBJ2-7; CDR3 protein: CASSLSGFTYEQYF; CDR3 DNA: TGTGCCAGCAGTTTATCGGGGTTTACCTACGAGCAGTACTTC
V gene: TRBV5-1; D gene: TRBD2; clone size: -; J gene: TRBJ2-1; CDR3 protein: CASSLEASGRSEQFF; CDR3 DNA: TGCGCCAGCAGCTTGGAGGCTAGCGGGAGGAGTGAGCAGTTCTTC
V gene: TRBV7-9; D gene: -; clone size: -; J gene: TRBJ2-1; CDR3 protein: CASSERTPDEQFF; CDR3 DNA: TGTGCCAGCAGCGAACGTACCCCCGATGAGCAGTTCTTC
V gene: TRBV29-1; D gene: TRBD2; clone size: few; J gene: TRBJ2-7; CDR3 protein: CSVPHPSGSSYEQYF; CDR3 DNA: TGCAGCGTCCCACACCCTAGCGGTAGCTCCTACGAGCAGTACTTC
V gene: TRBV14; D gene: TRBD2; clone size: -; J gene: TRBJ2-1; CDR3 protein: CASSQVLAGVSSYNEQFF; CDR3 DNA: TGTGCCAGCAGCCAAGTACTAGCGGGAGTTTCCTCCTACAATGAGCAGTTCTTC
V gene: TRBV30; D gene: -; clone size: few; J gene: TRBJ1-1; CDR3 protein: CAWKRIGAENLNTEAFF; CDR3 DNA: TGTGCCTGGAAAAGAATTGGGGCAGAAAACTTGAACACTGAAGCTTTCTTT
V gene: TRBV7-7; D gene: TRBD2; clone size: -; J gene: TRBJ2-2; CDR3 protein: CASSRREGYGELFF; CDR3 DNA: TGTGCCAGCAGCAGGAGGGAGGGATACGGGGAGCTGTTTTTT
V gene: TRBV7-2; D gene: -; clone size: -; J gene: TRBJ1-5; CDR3 protein: CASSLRAPKLDNSNQPQHF; CDR3 DNA: TGTGCCAGCAGCTTACGTGCTCCCAAGCTGGATAATAGCAATCAGCCCCAGCATTTT
V gene: TRBV4-2; D gene: -; clone size: many; J gene: TRBJ1-1; CDR3 protein: CASSPATPKAEAFF; CDR3 DNA: TGTGCCAGCAGCCCAGCGACCCCCAAGGCTGAAGCTTTCTTT
V gene: TRBV7-2; D gene: -; clone size: few; J gene: TRBJ2-7; CDR3 protein: CASSLIDEQYF; CDR3 DNA: TGTGCCAGCAGCTTAATTGACGAGCAGTACTTC
V gene: TRBV3-1; D gene: TRBD1; clone size: -; J gene: TRBJ2-1; CDR3 protein: CASSYNTGQGANEQFF; CDR3 DNA: TGTGCCAGCAGCTATAATACGGGACAGGGGGCCAATGAGCAGTTCTTC
V gene: TRBV29-1; D gene: -; clone size: few; J gene: TRBJ2-6; CDR3 protein: CSVIFSGANVLTF; CDR3 DNA: TGCAGCGTTATCTTCTCTGGGGCCAACGTCCTGACTTTC
V gene: TRBV7-9; D gene: TRBD1; clone size: few; J gene: TRBJ2-1; CDR3 protein: CARNRDRGWNEQFF; CDR3 DNA: TGTGCCCGAAACCGGGACAGGGGTTGGAATGAGCAGTTCTTC
V gene: TRBV5-1; D gene: TRBD1; clone size: few; J gene: TRBJ1-1; CDR3 protein: CASSGDRGLGTEAFF; CDR3 DNA: TGCGCCAGCAGCGGGGACAGGGGTTTGGGGACTGAAGCTTTCTTT
V gene: TRBV12-3/TRBV12-4; D gene: -; clone size: -; J gene: TRBJ1-5; CDR3 protein: CASSQQENQPQHF; CDR3 DNA: TGTGCCAGCAGCCAACAAGAGAATCAGCCCCAGCATTTT
V gene: TRBV7-2; D gene: TRBD1; clone size: -; J gene: TRBJ2-1; CDR3 protein: CASSGPGQGAWGGQFF; CDR3 DNA: TGTGCCAGCAGCGGCCCTGGACAGGGGGCTTGGGGGGGGCAGTTCTTC
V gene: TRBV6-6; D gene: -; clone size: -; J gene: TRBJ2-7; CDR3 protein: CASSYSSMRGNDYEQYF; CDR3 DNA: TGTGCCAGCAGTTACTCGTCCATGAGAGGGAATGACTACGAGCAGTACTTC
V gene: TRBV5-1; D gene: -; clone size: few; J gene: TRBJ2-5; CDR3 protein: CASSGGTSSDPQETQYF; CDR3 DNA: TGCGCCAGCAGCGGAGGGACCTCGTCAGACCCACAAGAGACCCAGTACTTC
V gene: TRBV6-1; D gene: -; clone size: -; J gene: TRBJ2-5; CDR3 protein: CASSPQQETQYF; CDR3 DNA: TGTGCCAGCAGTCCGCAGCAAGAGACCCAGTACTTC